The next 3 T cell receptor beta chains were all read from a single sample in a study of shared clonotypes between healthy human individuals. CD45RO-negative, CCR7-positively selected cells formed the naive CD8 fraction, excluding terminally differentiated effector memory CD45RA+ cells. Only in-frame clones appear in the TCRdb table, and some are missing; sequencing was by immunoSEQ multiplex PCR. The sample holds about 2 million clones, 85% to 95% seen once. Sequencing was performed on naive CD8+ T cells sorted from blood. Receptor source: a man younger than 30 in good health.

The rearrangement links TRBV5-6 to TRBJ2-7, with D maybe TRBD1 (6 bases). CDR1 is SGHDT and CDR2 is YYEEEE in the germline V gene. V shed 4 bases and J shed 0 bases, with 11 bases lying between them. The CDR3 has 14 residues. The CDR3 DNA reads as TGTGCCAGCAGCCAACAGGGATCCTCCTACGAGCAGTACTTC. This encodes CASSQQGSSYEQYF.

V usage is TRBV5-1 and J usage is TRBJ2-3, with TRBD2 matching 8 bases. Per the germline V gene, CDR1 is SGHRS and CDR2 is YFSETQ. The CDR3 consists of 16 residues. Losses at the gene ends were 1 base for V and 3 bases for J; bases not matched to a gene: 7. The CDR3 is CASSLQTGGPTDTQYF. In DNA, the CDR3 is TGCGCCAGCAGCTTGCAAACGGGAGGGCCAACAGATACGCAGTATTTT.

The CDR3 bases are TGTGCCAGCAGTTTGATCCCCGGTGGACAGGGTCTTTGGGAGCAGTACTTC. This translates into CASSLIPGGQGLWEQYF. This chain links TRBV28 with TRBJ2-7; 8 nucleotides agree with TRBD1. This CDR3 is built from 17 residues. Trimming at V came to 3 bases and at J to 7 bases, leaving 17 bases not matched to a gene. The germline CDR1 and CDR2 sequences are MDHEN and SYDVKM.